This T cell receptor (beta chain) was profiled in a study of CD8+ T cells in alopecia areata. This clone was seen only a few times. The length of the CDR3 is 12 residues. CDR1 is MNHNY and CDR2 is SVGAGI in the germline V gene (reference sequence). V shed 6 bases and J shed 3 bases, with 6 bases lying between them. Sequencing used cDNA as its template, made by extracting RNA and reverse transcribing it. TCRdb's copy holds only in-frame clones and misses some; the assay was immunoSEQ multiplex PCR. The table shows some 200,000 clones, with roughly 50% occurring only once. The sequence was collected from a human donor in good health. This rearrangement joins TRBV6-6 to TRBJ2-1; D is unclear. Sequencing was done on a sample of CD8+ T cells sorted from blood. The CDR3 DNA sequence: TGTGCCAGCAGAGAAAACTACAATGAGCAGTTCTTC. Translated, it gives CASRENYNEQFF.